These 2 T cell receptor beta chains share one sample of origin, sequenced in a study of T cells in Graves' hyperthyroidism and ophthalmopathy. Amplification of TCR beta CDR3 regions used RNA as the template. First-round RT-PCR of the TCR CDR3 relied on the HTBI primer set. A single record per CDR3 protein comes from TCRdb applying MiXCR to the multiplex PCR reads. The table records around 350,000 distinct CDR3 sequences, roughly 25% of them present only once. Sequenced material: blood. The receptors originated from a man aged 45-60 years with Graves' hyperthyroidism.

This clonotype appeared many times. The chain carries TRBV29-1 and TRBJ1-1, with 8 bases that match TRBD1. V shed 7 bases and J 5 bases; nucleotides not matched to a gene: 6. The CDR3 spans 12 residues. Per the germline V gene, CDR1 is SQVTM and CDR2 is ANQGSEA. The CDR3 loop reads CSAGQGLTEAFF. CDR3 in DNA: TGCAGCGCAGGACAGGGTCTGACTGAAGCTTTCTTT. The full variable domain, with the rest looked up from reference TRBV29-1 and TRBJ1-1, is SAVISQKPSRDICQRGTSLTIQCQVDSQVTMMFWYRQQPGQSLTLIATANQGSEATYESGFVIDKFPISRPNLTFSTLTVSNMSPEDSSIYLCSAGQGLTEAFFGQGTRLTVV.

This clonotype was seen just once. The chain couples TRBV10-3 to TRBJ2-7; TRBD1 agrees at 8 bases. Germline-derived CDR1 and CDR2 are ENHRY and SYGVKD. The CDR3 has 14 residues. J lost 6 bases, V lost 6 bases, and 10 bases had no gene match. The CDR3 spells CAISRQGQASEQYF. The CDR3 DNA reads TGTGCCATCAGCAGACAGGGGCAGGCTAGCGAGCAGTACTTC.